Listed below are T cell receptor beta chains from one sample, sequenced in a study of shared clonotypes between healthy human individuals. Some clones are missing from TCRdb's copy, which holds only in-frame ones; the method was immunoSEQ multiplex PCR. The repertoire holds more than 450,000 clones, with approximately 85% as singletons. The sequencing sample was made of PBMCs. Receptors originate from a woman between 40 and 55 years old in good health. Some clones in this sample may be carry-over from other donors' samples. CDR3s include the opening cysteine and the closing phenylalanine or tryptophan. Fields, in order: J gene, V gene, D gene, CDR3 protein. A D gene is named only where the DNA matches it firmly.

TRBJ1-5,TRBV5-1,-,CASSLEGGSNQPQHF
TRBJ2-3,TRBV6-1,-,CASSDPRVNTQYF
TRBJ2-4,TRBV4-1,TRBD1,CASSQNRGIENIQYF
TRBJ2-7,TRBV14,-,CASSQDGNRAEQYF
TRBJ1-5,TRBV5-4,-,CASSLDGGSINQPQHF
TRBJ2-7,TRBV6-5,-,CASRRGIESYEQYF
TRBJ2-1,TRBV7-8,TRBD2,CASIRAGSIPGEQFF
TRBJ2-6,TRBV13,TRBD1,CASSWGGDSNVLTF
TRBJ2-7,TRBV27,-,CASSLNVPTGIGRQYF
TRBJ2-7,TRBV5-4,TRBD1,CASSLGPGTGEQYF
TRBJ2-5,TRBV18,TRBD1,CASSFRPTTGGQETQYF
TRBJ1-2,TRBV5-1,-,CASSWGAGTSDYGYTF
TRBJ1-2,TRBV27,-,CASSLHREGYGYTF
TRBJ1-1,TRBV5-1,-,CASSLADGMNTEAFF
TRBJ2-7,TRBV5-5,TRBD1,CASSPGQGPSWEYF
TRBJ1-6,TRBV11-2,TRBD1,CASTQDRVGSPLHF
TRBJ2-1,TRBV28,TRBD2,CASSLYLSGRNEQFF
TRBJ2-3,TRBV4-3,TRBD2,CASSLSGSLNTQYF
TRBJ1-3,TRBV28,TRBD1,CASSLTQGSGNTIYF
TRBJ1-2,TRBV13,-,CASSLFGSEGYGYTF
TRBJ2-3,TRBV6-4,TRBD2,CASSDGEGADTQYF
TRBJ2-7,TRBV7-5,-,CVRSLWYPTLYEQYF
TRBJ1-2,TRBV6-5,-,CASTKARAGYTF
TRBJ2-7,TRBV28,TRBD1,CASSSPFRQGGYEQYF
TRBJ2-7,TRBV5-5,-,CASSFDGSYEQYF
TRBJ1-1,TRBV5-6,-,CASSPTGRNTEAFF
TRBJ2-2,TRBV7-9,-,CASSPRGYTGELFF
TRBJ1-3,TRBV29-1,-,CSVELTDYGNTIYF
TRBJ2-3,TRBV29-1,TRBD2,CSAIISTSGRSDTQYF
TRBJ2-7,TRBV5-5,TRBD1,CASRIDRGRTKQYF
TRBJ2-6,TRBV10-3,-,CAIRIDRLASSSGANVLTF
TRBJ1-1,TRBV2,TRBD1,CASSADRATEAFF
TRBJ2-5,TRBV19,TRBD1,CASSTLSTGRETQYF
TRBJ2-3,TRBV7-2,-,CASSFWGTDTQYF